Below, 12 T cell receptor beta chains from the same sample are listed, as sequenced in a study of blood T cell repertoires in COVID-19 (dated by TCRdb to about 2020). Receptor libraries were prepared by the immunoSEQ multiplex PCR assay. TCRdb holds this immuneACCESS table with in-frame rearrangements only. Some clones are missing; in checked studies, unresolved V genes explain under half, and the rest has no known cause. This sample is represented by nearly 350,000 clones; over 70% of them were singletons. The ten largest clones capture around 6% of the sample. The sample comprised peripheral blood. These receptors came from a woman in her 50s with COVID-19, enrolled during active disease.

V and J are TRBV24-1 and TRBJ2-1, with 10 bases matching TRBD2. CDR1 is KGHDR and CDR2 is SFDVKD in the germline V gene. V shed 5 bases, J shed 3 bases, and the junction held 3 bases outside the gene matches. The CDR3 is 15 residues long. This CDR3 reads CATSVIAGGYNEQFF. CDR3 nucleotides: TGTGCCACCAGTGTAATAGCGGGAGGCTACAATGAGCAGTTCTTC.

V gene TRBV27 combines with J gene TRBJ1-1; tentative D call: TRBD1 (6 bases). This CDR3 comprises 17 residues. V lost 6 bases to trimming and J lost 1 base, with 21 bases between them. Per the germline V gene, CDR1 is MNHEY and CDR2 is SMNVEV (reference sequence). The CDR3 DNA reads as TGTGCCAGCAGCAGGCTCGGGACATCCTCCGCGAACACTGAAGCTTTCTTT. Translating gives CASSRLGTSSANTEAFF.

CDR3 loop: CAWTLGRGRFETQYF. CDR3 bases: TGTGCCTGGACCTTGGGCAGGGGGCGTTTTGAGACCCAGTACTTC. The V and J genes are TRBV30 and TRBJ2-5; 8 bases are shared with TRBD1. Per germline, CDR1 GTSNPN and CDR2 SVGIG (reference sequence). The CDR3 extends over 15 amino acids. V dropped 4 bases and J dropped 5; count of bases not matched to a gene: 12.

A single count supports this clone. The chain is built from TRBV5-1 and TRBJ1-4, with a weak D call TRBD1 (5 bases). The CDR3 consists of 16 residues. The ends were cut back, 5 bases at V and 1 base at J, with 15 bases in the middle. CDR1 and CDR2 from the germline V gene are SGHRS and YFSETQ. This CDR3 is CASSQGSLVTNEKLFF. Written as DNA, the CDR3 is TGCGCCAGCAGTCAGGGTTCCTTGGTAACTAATGAAAAACTGTTTTTT.

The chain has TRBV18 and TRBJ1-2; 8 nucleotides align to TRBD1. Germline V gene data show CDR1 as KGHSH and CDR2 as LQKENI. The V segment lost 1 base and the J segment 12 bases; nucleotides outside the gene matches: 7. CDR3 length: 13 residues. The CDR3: CASSPLSTGEDTF. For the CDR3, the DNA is TGTGCCAGCTCACCACTATCGACAGGGGAAGACACCTTC.

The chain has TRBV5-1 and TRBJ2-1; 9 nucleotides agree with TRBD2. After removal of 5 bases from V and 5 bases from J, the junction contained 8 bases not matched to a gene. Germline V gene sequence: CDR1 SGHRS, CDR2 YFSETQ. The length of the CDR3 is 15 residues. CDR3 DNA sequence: TGCGCCAGCAGTTCGACTAGCGGTTATAACAATGAGCAGTTCTTC. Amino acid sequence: CASSSTSGYNNEQFF.

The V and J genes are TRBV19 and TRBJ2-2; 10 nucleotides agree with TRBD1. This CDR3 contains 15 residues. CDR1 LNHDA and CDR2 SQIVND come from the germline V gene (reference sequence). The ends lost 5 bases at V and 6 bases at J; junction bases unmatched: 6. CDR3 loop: CASSDRGRSAGELFF. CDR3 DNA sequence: TGTGCCAGTAGTGACAGGGGGCGCTCGGCCGGGGAGCTGTTTTTT.

In DNA, the CDR3 is TGTGCCAGCAGCCCCTATGGACAGGCTTTTGGAAAACTGTTTTTT. This gives the protein CASSPYGQAFGKLFF. This chain connects TRBV7-9 to TRBJ1-4; 7 positions agree with TRBD1. V was pared by 5 bases and J by 10 bases, with 13 bases of the junction left unmatched. The CDR3 has 15 amino acids. Germline V lookup: CDR1 SEHNR, CDR2 FQNEAQ (reference sequence).

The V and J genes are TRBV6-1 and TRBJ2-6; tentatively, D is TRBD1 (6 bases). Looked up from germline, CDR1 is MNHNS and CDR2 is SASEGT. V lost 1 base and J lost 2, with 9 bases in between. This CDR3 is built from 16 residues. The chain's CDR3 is CASSEEAGAGANVLTF. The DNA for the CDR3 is TGTGCCAGCAGTGAAGAGGCAGGGGCTGGGGCCAACGTCCTGACTTTC.

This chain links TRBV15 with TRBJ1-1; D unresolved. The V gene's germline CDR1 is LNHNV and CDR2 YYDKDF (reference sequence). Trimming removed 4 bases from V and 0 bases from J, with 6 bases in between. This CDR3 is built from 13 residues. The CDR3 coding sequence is TGTGCCACCAGCATCACAGTGAACACTGAAGCTTTCTTT. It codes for CATSITVNTEAFF.

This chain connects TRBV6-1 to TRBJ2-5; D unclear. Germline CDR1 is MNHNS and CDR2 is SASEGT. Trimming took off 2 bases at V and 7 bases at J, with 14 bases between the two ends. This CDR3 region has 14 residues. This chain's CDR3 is CASSERIMSGTQYF. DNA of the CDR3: TGTGCCAGCAGTGAAAGGATTATGTCGGGGACCCAGTACTTC.

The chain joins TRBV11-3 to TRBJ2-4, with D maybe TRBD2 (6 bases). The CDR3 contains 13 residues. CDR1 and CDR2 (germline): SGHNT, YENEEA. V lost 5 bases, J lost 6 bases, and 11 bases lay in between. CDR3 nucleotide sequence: TGTGCCAGCAGCCCGGTAGCGGTAAACATTCAGTACTTC. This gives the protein CASSPVAVNIQYF.